These T cell receptor beta chains were read from a single sample in a study of beta chain features in type 1 diabetes. The data were produced by immunoSEQ multiplex PCR, yet TCRdb's version contains in-frame clones alone and is incomplete. Among 120,000 to 150,000 clones, more than 9% were seen once, and the ten largest hold under 1.5%. Sequenced: naive CD4+ T cells from blood. These receptors originate from a young man in good health. Each CDR3 is given with its conserved first and last residue. The D gene is left open where the match is weak. Not all rows give a size; the values are once, few, many and, for expanded clones, a class.

d_gene: .; len: 13; j_gene: TRBJ2-5; v_gene: TRBV5-1; abundance: few; CDR3nt: TGCGCCAGCCCCTTCGGGGGAGTGGAGACCCAGTACTTC; CDR3aa: CASPFGGVETQYF
d_gene: TRBD1; len: 15; j_gene: TRBJ2-7; v_gene: TRBV4-1; abundance: .; CDR3nt: TGCGCCAGCAGCCAAGGGCCAACTGACAGGGGCGAGCAGTACTTC; CDR3aa: CASSQGPTDRGEQYF
d_gene: .; len: 12; j_gene: TRBJ2-7; v_gene: TRBV5-4; abundance: .; CDR3nt: TGTGCCAGCAGCATGGACAGCTACGAGCAGTACTTC; CDR3aa: CASSMDSYEQYF
d_gene: TRBD1; len: 13; j_gene: TRBJ2-2; v_gene: TRBV29-1; abundance: few; CDR3nt: TGCAGCGTCGACAGGGGGCGTACCGGGGAGCTGTTTTTT; CDR3aa: CSVDRGRTGELFF
d_gene: .; len: 13; j_gene: TRBJ2-7; v_gene: TRBV6-1; abundance: .; CDR3nt: TGTGCCAGCAGTGGGACTCCTACCTACGAGCAGTACTTC; CDR3aa: CASSGTPTYEQYF
d_gene: TRBD1; len: 13; j_gene: TRBJ2-7; v_gene: TRBV19; abundance: few; CDR3nt: TGTGCCAGTAGTAACAGGGGGCGAGACGAGCAGTACTTC; CDR3aa: CASSNRGRDEQYF
d_gene: TRBD1; len: 14; j_gene: TRBJ2-7; v_gene: TRBV6-1; abundance: .; CDR3nt: TGTGCCAGCAGAGAAGGACAGGGCAATTACGAGCAGTACTTC; CDR3aa: CASREGQGNYEQYF
d_gene: TRBD1; len: 16; j_gene: TRBJ1-3; v_gene: TRBV7-9; abundance: few; CDR3nt: TGTGCCAGCGCTGACCCCGGGACAGGGCGTGGAAACACCATATATTTT; CDR3aa: CASADPGTGRGNTIYF
d_gene: .; len: 16; j_gene: TRBJ1-2; v_gene: TRBV6-1; abundance: few; CDR3nt: TGTGCCAGCAGTGAAGCGAGGTCAGGGAATCGGAATGGCTACACCTTC; CDR3aa: CASSEARSGNRNGYTF
d_gene: .; len: 16; j_gene: TRBJ2-3; v_gene: TRBV9; abundance: .; CDR3nt: TGTGCCAGCAGCGTAGTGTCTAGCCTAAGCACAGATACGCAGTATTTT; CDR3aa: CASSVVSSLSTDTQYF
d_gene: .; len: 14; j_gene: TRBJ2-2; v_gene: TRBV18; abundance: .; CDR3nt: TGTGCCAGCTCAAACGGAGCAAAGAACGGGGAGCTGTTTTTT; CDR3aa: CASSNGAKNGELFF
d_gene: .; len: 14; j_gene: TRBJ2-1; v_gene: TRBV6-5; abundance: .; CDR3nt: TGTGCCAGCAGTTACAGGCGGGGTGGGAATGAGCAGTTCTTC; CDR3aa: CASSYRRGGNEQFF
d_gene: TRBD1; len: 15; j_gene: TRBJ2-7; v_gene: TRBV28; abundance: .; CDR3nt: TGTGCCAGCAGTTCGCCGGGACAGGGTCGTTACGAGCAGTACTTC; CDR3aa: CASSSPGQGRYEQYF
d_gene: TRBD1; len: 14; j_gene: TRBJ2-3; v_gene: TRBV5-1; abundance: .; CDR3nt: TGCGCCAGCAGCTTGGGACAGGGGGCAGGAACGCAGTATTTT; CDR3aa: CASSLGQGAGTQYF
d_gene: .; len: 17; j_gene: TRBJ2-1; v_gene: TRBV9; abundance: .; CDR3nt: TGTGCCAGCAGCGGACGAAGGGGACTTGGCTCCTACAATGAGCAGTTCTTC; CDR3aa: CASSGRRGLGSYNEQFF
d_gene: .; len: 14; j_gene: TRBJ2-5; v_gene: TRBV11-2; abundance: few; CDR3nt: TGTGCCAGCAGCCGCGGGAATTACCAAGAGACCCAGTACTTC; CDR3aa: CASSRGNYQETQYF
d_gene: TRBD1; len: 15; j_gene: TRBJ2-1; v_gene: TRBV27; abundance: once; CDR3nt: TGTGCCAGCAGAGGGACAGGGTTCACCTACAATGAGCAGTTCTTC; CDR3aa: CASRGTGFTYNEQFF
d_gene: TRBD1; len: 16; j_gene: TRBJ1-5; v_gene: TRBV5-6; abundance: few; CDR3nt: TGTGCCAGCAGCATATACAGGGGGCCGAAGAATCAGCCCCAGCATTTT; CDR3aa: CASSIYRGPKNQPQHF
d_gene: .; len: 14; j_gene: TRBJ1-5; v_gene: TRBV7-2; abundance: .; CDR3nt: TGTGCCAGCAGCTCGACGACAGGCCTTCAGCCCCAGCATTTT; CDR3aa: CASSSTTGLQPQHF
d_gene: TRBD2; len: 13; j_gene: TRBJ2-1; v_gene: TRBV5-1; abundance: few; CDR3nt: TGCGCCAGCAGCTTACTAGCGGGGGACGAGCAGTTCTTC; CDR3aa: CASSLLAGDEQFF
d_gene: .; len: 12; j_gene: TRBJ1-2; v_gene: TRBV7-2; abundance: few; CDR3nt: TGTGCCAGCAGCTTAGCGTGGGGCGGCCCGACCTTC; CDR3aa: CASSLAWGGPTF
d_gene: .; len: 14; j_gene: TRBJ1-6; v_gene: TRBV5-4; abundance: few; CDR3nt: TGTGCCAGCAGCTGGGGGGGGTTCAATTCACCCCTCCACTTT; CDR3aa: CASSWGGFNSPLHF
d_gene: TRBD2; len: 16; j_gene: TRBJ2-5; v_gene: TRBV5-1; abundance: .; CDR3nt: TGCGCCAGCAGCCCGGGGGTTGCGGGGGGCCAAGAGACCCAGTACTTC; CDR3aa: CASSPGVAGGQETQYF
d_gene: .; len: 13; j_gene: TRBJ1-5; v_gene: TRBV6-5; abundance: .; CDR3nt: TGTGCCAGCCAAGTAGGAGGCAATCAGCCCCAGCATTTT; CDR3aa: CASQVGGNQPQHF